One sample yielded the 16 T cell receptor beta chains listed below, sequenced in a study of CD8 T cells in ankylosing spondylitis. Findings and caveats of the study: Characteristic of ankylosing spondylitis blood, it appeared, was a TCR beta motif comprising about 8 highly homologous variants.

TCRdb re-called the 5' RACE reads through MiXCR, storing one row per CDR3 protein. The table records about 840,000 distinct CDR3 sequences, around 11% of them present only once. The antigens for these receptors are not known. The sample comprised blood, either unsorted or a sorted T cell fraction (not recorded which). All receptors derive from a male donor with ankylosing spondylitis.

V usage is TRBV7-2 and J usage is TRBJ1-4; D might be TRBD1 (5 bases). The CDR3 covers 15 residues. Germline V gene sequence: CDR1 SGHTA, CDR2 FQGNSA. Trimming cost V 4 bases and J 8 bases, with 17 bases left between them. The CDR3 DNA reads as TGTGCCAGCAGCTACTTCGGGACGGCGGGGGAAAAACTGTTTTTT. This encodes CASSYFGTAGEKLFF.

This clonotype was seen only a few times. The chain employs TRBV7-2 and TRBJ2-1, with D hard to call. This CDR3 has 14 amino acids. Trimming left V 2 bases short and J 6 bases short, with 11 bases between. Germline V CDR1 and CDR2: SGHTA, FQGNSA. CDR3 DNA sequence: TGTGCCAGCAGCTTAAAGTCACTCTTCAATGAGCAGTTCTTC. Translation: CASSLKSLFNEQFF.

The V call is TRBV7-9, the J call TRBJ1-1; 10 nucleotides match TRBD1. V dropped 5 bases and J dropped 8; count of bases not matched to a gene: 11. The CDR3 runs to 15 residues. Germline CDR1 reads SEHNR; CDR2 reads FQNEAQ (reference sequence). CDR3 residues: CASSKGQGFTREAFF. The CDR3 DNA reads TGTGCCAGCAGCAAGGGACAGGGGTTTACACGAGAAGCTTTCTTT.

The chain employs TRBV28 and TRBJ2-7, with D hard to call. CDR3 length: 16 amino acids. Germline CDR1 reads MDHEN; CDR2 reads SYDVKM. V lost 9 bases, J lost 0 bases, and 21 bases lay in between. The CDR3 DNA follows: TGTGCCAGTTTTTCGAACCCCGCCAGCTCCTCCTACGAGCAGTACTTC. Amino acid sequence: CASFSNPASSSYEQYF.

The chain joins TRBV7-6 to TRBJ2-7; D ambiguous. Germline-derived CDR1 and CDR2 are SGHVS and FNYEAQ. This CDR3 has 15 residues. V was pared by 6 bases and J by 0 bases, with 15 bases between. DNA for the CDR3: TGTGCCAGCAGTCGTCCGGGTGCCAGCTCCTACGAGCAGTACTTC. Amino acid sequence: CASSRPGASSYEQYF.

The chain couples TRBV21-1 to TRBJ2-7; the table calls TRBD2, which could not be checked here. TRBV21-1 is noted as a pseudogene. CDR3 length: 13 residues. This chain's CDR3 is CANTTTDIYEQYF. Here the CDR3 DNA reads TGTGCCAACACGACTACGGACATCTACGAGCAGTACTTC.

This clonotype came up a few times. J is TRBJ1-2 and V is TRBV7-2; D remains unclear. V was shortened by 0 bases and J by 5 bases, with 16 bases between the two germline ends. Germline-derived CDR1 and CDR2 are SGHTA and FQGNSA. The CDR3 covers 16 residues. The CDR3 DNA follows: TGTGCCAGCAGCTTAGCCGCTGGGCCCAAGGAGTATGGCTACACCTTC. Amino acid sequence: CASSLAAGPKEYGYTF.

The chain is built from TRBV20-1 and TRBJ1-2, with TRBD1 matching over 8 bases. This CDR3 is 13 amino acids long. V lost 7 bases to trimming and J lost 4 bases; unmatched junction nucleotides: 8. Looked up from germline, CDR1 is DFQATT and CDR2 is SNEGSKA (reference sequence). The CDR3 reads CSVTGQAPYGYTF. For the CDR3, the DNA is TGCAGTGTCACGGGACAGGCCCCCTATGGCTACACCTTC.

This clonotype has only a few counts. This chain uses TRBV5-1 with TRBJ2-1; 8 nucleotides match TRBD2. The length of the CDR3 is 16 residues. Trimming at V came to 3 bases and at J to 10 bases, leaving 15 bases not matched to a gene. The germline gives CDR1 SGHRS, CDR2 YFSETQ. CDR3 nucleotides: TGCGCCAGCAGCTCCGGAGGGACTAGATGGGTAGGCGAGCAGTTCTTC. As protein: CASSSGGTRWVGEQFF.

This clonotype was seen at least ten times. The CDR3 reads CASSLDPSSDEQFF. The DNA of the CDR3 is TGCGCCAGCAGCTTGGACCCTAGTAGCGATGAGCAGTTCTTC. This rearrangement joins TRBV5-1 to TRBJ2-1; weak D call: TRBD2 (5 bases). The CDR3 is 14 residues long. Between the trimmed V and J ends, which lost 0 bases and 8 bases, there was a span of 12 bases. Germline V gives CDR1 SGHRS, CDR2 YFSETQ.

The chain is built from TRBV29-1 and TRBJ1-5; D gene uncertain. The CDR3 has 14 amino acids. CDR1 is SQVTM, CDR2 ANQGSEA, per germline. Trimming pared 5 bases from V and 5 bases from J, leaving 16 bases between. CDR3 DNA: TGCAGCGTTATCTGGGCCCGATTAGATCAGCCCCAGCATTTT. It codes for CSVIWARLDQPQHF.

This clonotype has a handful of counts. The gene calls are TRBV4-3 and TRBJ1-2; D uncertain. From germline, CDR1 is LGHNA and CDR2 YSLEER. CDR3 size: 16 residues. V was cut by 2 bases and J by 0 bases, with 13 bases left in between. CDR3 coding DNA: TGCGCCAGCAGCCAAAGACTCCAGCCCGCTAACTATGGCTACACCTTC. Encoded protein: CASSQRLQPANYGYTF.

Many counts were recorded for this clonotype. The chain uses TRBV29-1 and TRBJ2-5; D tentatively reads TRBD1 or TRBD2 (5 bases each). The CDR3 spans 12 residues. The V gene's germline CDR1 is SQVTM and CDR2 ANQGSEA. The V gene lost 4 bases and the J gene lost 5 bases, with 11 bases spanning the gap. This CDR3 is CSVGEGTETQYF. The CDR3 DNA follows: TGCAGCGTTGGTGAAGGGACGGAGACCCAGTACTTC.

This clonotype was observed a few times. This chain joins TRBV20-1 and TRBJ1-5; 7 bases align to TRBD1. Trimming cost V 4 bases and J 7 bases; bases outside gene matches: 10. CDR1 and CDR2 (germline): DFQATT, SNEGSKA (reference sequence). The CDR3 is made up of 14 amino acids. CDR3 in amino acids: CSATPTGVGQPQHF. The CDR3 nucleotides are TGCAGTGCTACACCCACAGGGGTCGGGCAGCCCCAGCATTTT.

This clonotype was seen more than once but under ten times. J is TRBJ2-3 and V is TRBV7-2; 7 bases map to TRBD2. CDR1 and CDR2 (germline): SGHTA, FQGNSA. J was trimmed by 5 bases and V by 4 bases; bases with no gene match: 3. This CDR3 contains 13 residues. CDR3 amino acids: CASSWTRGDTQYF. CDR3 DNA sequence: TGTGCCAGCAGCTGGACTAGAGGAGATACGCAGTATTTT.

This chain's CDR3 is CSARGGGYEQYF. CDR3 sequence (DNA): TGCAGTGCTAGAGGAGGCGGATACGAGCAGTACTTC. The chain has TRBV20-1 and TRBJ2-7; D is unresolved. The CDR3 is made up of 12 amino acids. Trimming left V 1 base short and J 4 bases short, with 8 bases between. From germline, CDR1 is DFQATT and CDR2 SNEGSKA (reference sequence).